Following are 4 T cell receptor beta chains from one sample sequenced in a study of spatial heterogeneity in lung cancer. Noted time point: blood at routine non-recurrence follow-up after resection. TCRs were sequenced from unsorted whole RNA of tumor, nontumor lung or PBMC. Each CDR3 protein gets one entry after TCRdb re-called the 5' RACE reads with MiXCR. The repertoire has about 26,000 distinct CDR3 sequences, approximately 6% of them found once; the top ten carry roughly a fifth. Sequences were derived from PBMCs, sampled at follow-up. Receptors originate from a male donor with early-stage non-small cell lung cancer.

This sequence joins TRBV4-1 and TRBJ1-5, with D unresolved. The CDR3 extends over 14 amino acids. The V gene's germline CDR1 is MGHRA and CDR2 YSYEKL. V lost 2 bases and J 11 bases, leaving 16 bases between the germline ends. The CDR3, as DNA: TGCGCCAGCAGCCAATTTACCGGCCCTTCGGCCCAGCATTTT. This sequence encodes CASSQFTGPSAQHF.

This clonotype appeared many times. This CDR3 is CASSVGGSEYNEQFF. The CDR3 region has the DNA TGTGCCAGCAGCGTAGGCGGTAGCGAGTACAATGAGCAGTTCTTC. This chain connects TRBV9 to TRBJ2-1; D might be TRBD2 (5 bases). CDR3 length equals 15 residues. V was shortened by 0 bases and J by 4 bases, with 11 bases between the two germline ends. Germline V gene lookup returns CDR1 SGDLS and CDR2 YYNGEE.

This clonotype was observed a few times. This chain uses TRBV20-1 with TRBJ1-2, with 7 nucleotides matching TRBD1. The germline V gene has CDR1 DFQATT and CDR2 SNEGSKA (reference sequence). The CDR3 is made up of 11 amino acids. J gave up 4 bases and V 7 bases, and 3 bases lay outside the gene matches. The CDR3 nucleotides are TGCAGTGTCTCAGGGGGCTATGGCTACACCTTC. Translated, it gives CSVSGGYGYTF.

A word on this clonotype: A clone one base away is much larger, so this may be a read error. This chain links TRBV11-3 with TRBJ2-1; TRBD2 agrees at 8 bases. Germline CDR1 reads SGHNT; CDR2 reads YENEEA. The CDR3 runs to 14 residues. For the CDR3, the DNA is TGTGCCAGCAGCCGTTGGACTAGCTTCGATGAGCAGCTCTTC. This translates into CASSRWTSFDEQLF.